This T cell receptor beta chain is drawn from a study of CD8 T cells in Susac syndrome. General study results and limits: As the study acknowledged, the number of individuals who were part of its TCR sequencing and HLA analysis was relatively small.

Random hexamers were used to reverse transcribe an amount of about 0.5 to 1 ug RNA. Amplification of TCR beta CDR3 by immunoSEQ multiplex PCR spanned 54 Vbeta and 13 Jbeta. Via MiXCR, TCRdb re-called the immunoSEQ multiplex PCR reads, giving one row per CDR3 protein. The data show around 130,000 distinct CDR3 sequences, over 90% seen once. The individuals used as controls were healthy donors who had been matched for both age and sex. Trimming cost V 5 bases and J 0 bases, with 10 bases left between them. CDR3 length equals 14 residues. Germline CDR1 LGHDT, CDR2 YNNKEL (reference sequence). Concerning this clonotype itself: The antigen is not known.

This chain links TRBV3-1 with TRBJ2-5, with TRBD2 as a possible D gene (6 bases). Sequencing was performed on CD4+ T cells from PBMCs. This receptor was obtained from a human donor in good health. This CDR3 reads CASSTRDYQETQYF. The CDR3 nucleotides read TGTGCCAGCAGCACCCGGGACTACCAAGAGACCCAGTACTTC.